Here is one T cell receptor (beta chain) with its context. Seattle patients were enrolled during active infection and followed longitudinally. The sample comes from a study of blood T cell repertoires in COVID-19. Background on the study: PBMCs, B-cell-depleted T cells, or T cells were the source of the cDNA or gDNA that made up the material.

The CDR3 runs to 14 residues. Trimming left V 4 bases short and J 6 bases short, with 16 bases between. Germline loops: CDR1 MNHEY, CDR2 SMNVEV (reference sequence). The authors' processing: Amplification with reference gene primers provided the estimates of nucleated cell counts. Profiled with immunoSEQ multiplex PCR; TCRdb holds only in-frame clones, not every one. Clonal size and the V and J genes are those of that table, whereas D and trimming came from the DNA. Of fewer than 300,000 clones in the sample, 80% to 95% were seen once. This rearrangement joins TRBV27 to TRBJ2-7, with D hard to call. The sequencing sample was made of peripheral blood. This receptor was taken from a young woman with COVID-19, enrolled during active disease. The CDR3 nucleotides read TGTGCCAGCAGTTACAGCCCGACCTCCGTCGAGCAGTACTTC. Its protein is CASSYSPTSVEQYF.